This T cell receptor (beta chain) was observed in a study of beta chain features in type 1 diabetes. Study information: Sorted cells examined across all samples numbered about 110,000,000.

The germline V gene has CDR1 SNHLY and CDR2 FYNNEI. This CDR3 has 15 amino acids. Germline trimming cut 6 bases from V and 6 bases from J; bases unmatched to any gene: 12. Whole-study results and caveats: Among all four CD4+ subsets, Type 1 diabetes patients had TCRB CDR3s that were moderately but significantly shorter.

The sequenced template was cDNA made from the entire isolated RNA. Only in-frame clones appear in the TCRdb table, and some are missing; sequencing was by immunoSEQ multiplex PCR. The sample holds 300,000 to 450,000 clones, around 9.6% seen once. On average, the one heparinised blood draw given by each donor was about 100 mL. The table lists this clone with many counts. Its target is not known. The gene calls are TRBV2 and TRBJ2-3; 7 bases line up with TRBD2. The sample taken for sequencing was central memory CD4+ T cells from blood. This receptor was identified in a man aged 25 to 45 with type 1 diabetes. The CDR3 region is CASSGDYQTRDTQYF. The CDR3, as DNA: TGTGCCAGCAGCGGGGACTACCAGACTAGGGATACGCAGTATTTT.